Listed here are 29 T cell receptor beta chains from one sample, sequenced in a study of OX40 agonist ivuxolimab in advanced cancers. Sequencing used immunoSEQ multiplex PCR; TCRdb keeps in-frame clones, though not all of them. The sample comprises about 71,000 clones, approximately 86% of which are singletons, and roughly 2% rests with the top ten. The sequenced sample was CD4+ or CD8+ T cells sorted from blood, obtained in a trial of the OX40 agonist ivuxolimab. These receptors originate from an adult with an advanced solid tumor such as melanoma, head and neck, liver or kidney cancer.

This chain links TRBV6-5 with TRBJ2-5; 8 bases align to TRBD1. The J call may be incorrect, as the DNA end agrees better with TRBJ2-7. Germline V lookup: CDR1 MNHEY, CDR2 SVGAGI. There are 15 residues in the CDR3. CDR3: CASSYSWDRPYEQYF. CDR3 DNA: TGTGCCAGCAGTTACTCGTGGGACAGGCCCTACGAGCAGTACTTC.

The chain uses TRBV28 and TRBJ2-3, with no clear D. Germline values: CDR1 MDHEN, CDR2 SYDVKM. V dropped 4 bases and J dropped 1 base, with 15 bases sitting between them. The CDR3 has 16 residues. The CDR3 region is CASSSVSGWGTDTQYF. CDR3 coding DNA: TGTGCCAGCAGTTCCGTGAGTGGATGGGGCACAGATACGCAGTATTTT.

The chain carries TRBV11-2 and TRBJ1-3, with 7 bases fitting TRBD1. The CDR3 spans 19 residues. V gave up 5 bases and J gave up 8 bases; unmatched junction bases: 24. Germline V gene sequence: CDR1 SGHAT, CDR2 FQNNGV. In nucleotides, the CDR3 is TGTGCCAGCAGCCCGATACTACGACAGGGAGTGGCGTTGGAAGACACCATATATTTT. This codes for CASSPILRQGVALEDTIYF.

This chain connects TRBV10-3 to TRBJ1-1; no definite D call. This CDR3 is 12 amino acids long. Germline loops: CDR1 ENHRY, CDR2 SYGVKD. V lost 0 bases and J lost 7, with 6 bases in between. The CDR3 reads CAISESQDEAFF. CDR3 bases: TGTGCCATCAGTGAGTCTCAGGATGAAGCTTTCTTT.

The rearrangement joins TRBV18 to TRBJ2-7, with D unresolved. Germline V gives CDR1 KGHSH, CDR2 LQKENI. CDR3 length equals 13 residues. V gave up 3 bases and J gave up 6 bases, with 12 bases separating them. CDR3 in DNA: TGTGCCAGCTCACCTATGCAGCCATTCGAGCAGTACTTC. It specifies CASSPMQPFEQYF.

The rearrangement links TRBV7-7 to TRBJ2-1; D gene unclear. Germline values: CDR1 SSHAT, CDR2 FNYEAQ (reference sequence). The V gene lost 1 base and the J gene lost 5 bases, with 15 bases spanning the gap. This CDR3 contains 16 residues. The CDR3 region has the DNA TGTGCCAGCAGCTTAGGAGGAAACGTAGTCAACAATGAGCAGTTCTTC. Encoded protein: CASSLGGNVVNNEQFF.

This chain links TRBV5-1 with TRBJ2-7; 16 bases match TRBD2. The CDR3 spans 17 residues. The germline gives CDR1 SGHRS, CDR2 YFSETQ. V trimming: 4 bases; J trimming: 0 bases; junction bases outside the gene matches: 4. CDR3 residues: CASSVGLAGGSSYEQYF. CDR3 DNA sequence: TGCGCCAGCAGCGTGGGACTAGCGGGAGGGAGCTCCTACGAGCAGTACTTC.

The chain employs TRBV21-1 and TRBJ2-1; the D segment call TRBD2 is taken from the table without a DNA check. TRBV21-1 is termed a pseudogene. The CDR3 has 14 amino acids. CDR3 sequence: CASSNGLVGNEQFF. The CDR3 region has the DNA TGTGCCAGCAGCAACGGACTAGTTGGCAATGAGCAGTTCTTC.

The rearrangement joins TRBV5-1 to TRBJ2-3, with no clear D. Trimming shortened V by 6 bases and J by 3 bases, and 14 bases separated the two germline ends. Germline lookup yields CDR1 SGHRS and CDR2 YFSETQ. The CDR3 runs 14 residues. CDR3 sequence reads: CASNSFSATDTQYF. The DNA for the CDR3 is TGCGCCAGCAATTCCTTCTCCGCGACAGATACGCAGTATTTT.

The V and J genes are TRBV19 and TRBJ1-1; tentatively, D is TRBD1 (6 bases). This CDR3 is built from 13 residues. Trimming shortened V by 10 bases and J by 1 base, and 13 bases separated the two germline ends. Germline CDR1 is LNHDA and CDR2 is SQIVND (reference sequence). The CDR3 DNA is TGTGCCACTTCCCAACAGGGGAACACTGAAGCTTTCTTT. This sequence encodes CATSQQGNTEAFF.

The V and J genes are TRBV6-5 and TRBJ1-5; D is perhaps TRBD1 (5 bases). Trimming pared 0 bases from V and 4 bases from J, leaving 7 bases between. Germline CDR1 is MNHEY and CDR2 is SVGAGI. The CDR3 contains 14 residues. The chain's CDR3 is CASSYSAGNQPQHF. CDR3 coding DNA: TGTGCCAGCAGTTACTCAGCAGGGAATCAGCCCCAGCATTTT.

This sequence joins TRBV4-2 and TRBJ1-5; D uncertain. Germline-derived CDR1 and CDR2 are LGHNA and YNFKEQ. The CDR3 consists of 15 residues. Trimming cost V 0 bases and J 5 bases, with 11 bases left between them. The CDR3 DNA follows: TGTGCCAGCAGCCAAGATCTGACACACTATCAGCCCCAGCATTTT. Translating gives CASSQDLTHYQPQHF.

The chain recombines TRBV5-6 with TRBJ2-5; the D gene is possibly TRBD1 (5 bases). The germline V gene has CDR1 SGHDT and CDR2 YYEEEE. The CDR3 sequence is 15 residues long. Trimming stripped 0 bases from V and 1 base from J, with 10 bases between. The CDR3: CASSLAATAQETQYF. In DNA form, the CDR3 reads TGTGCCAGCAGCTTGGCAGCGACAGCCCAAGAGACCCAGTACTTC.

The V gene is TRBV2, the J gene TRBJ1-2; D not certain. The CDR3 contains 12 residues. Trimming pared 6 bases from V and 7 bases from J, leaving 12 bases between. Per germline, CDR1 SNHLY and CDR2 FYNNEI. CDR3 protein: CASRNEGGGYTF. In DNA form, the CDR3 reads TGTGCCAGCAGAAACGAGGGTGGTGGCTACACCTTC.

This clone turned up a few times. V is TRBV6-1 and J is TRBJ1-1, with TRBD1 matching over 12 bases. CDR3 length equals 15 residues. V lost 5 bases to trimming and J lost 9 bases; unmatched junction nucleotides: 10. The germline CDR1 and CDR2 sequences are MNHNS and SASEGT. CDR3 coding DNA: TGTGCCAGCAGTCCCCGGTTAGGGACAGGGGGCAAAGCTTTCTTT. Its translation: CASSPRLGTGGKAFF.

This clone was picked up one time. The V call is TRBV7-2, the J call TRBJ2-5, with a possible D match to TRBD2 (6 bases). The germline V gene encodes CDR1 SGHTA and CDR2 FQGNSA. This CDR3 has 15 residues. V was trimmed by 5 bases and J by 2 bases, leaving 15 bases between them. The DNA of the CDR3 is TGTGCCAGCAGCGTTGCGGGACTTAATCAAGAGACCCAGTACTTC. Its protein is CASSVAGLNQETQYF.

This clone was recorded once. V is TRBV5-5 and J is TRBJ2-5; no reliable D call. Germline CDR1 and CDR2: SGHKS and YYEKEE (reference sequence). V dropped 0 bases and J dropped 2 bases, with 5 bases sitting between them. CDR3 length: 13 residues. The CDR3 here is CASSLEGQETQYF. The CDR3 DNA reads as TGTGCCAGCAGCTTGGAGGGACAAGAGACCCAGTACTTC.

V is TRBV6-4 and J is TRBJ1-4; 8 bases are a match to TRBD1. V lost 8 bases, J lost 5 bases, and 7 bases stayed unmatched. There are 14 residues in the CDR3. Germline CDR1 and CDR2: MRHNA and SNTAGT. CDR3 nucleotide sequence: TGTGCCAGCGGAAGGACAGGGCGGAATGAAAAACTGTTTTTT. It is translated as CASGRTGRNEKLFF.

This rearrangement joins TRBV27 to TRBJ2-3, with 7 bases fitting TRBD2. V shed 2 bases and J 1 base; nucleotides not matched to a gene: 9. The CDR3 covers 17 residues. The germline V gene encodes CDR1 MNHEY and CDR2 SMNVEV (reference sequence). The CDR3 sequence: CASSLRGAGARTDTQYF. CDR3 sequence (DNA): TGTGCCAGCAGTTTACGAGGGGCGGGAGCTCGCACAGATACGCAGTATTTT.

This clone was observed a single time. Other DNA sequences in this sample translate to the same CDR3. V gene TRBV18 combines with J gene TRBJ2-7; D gene unclear. The CDR3 has 12 amino acids. The ends were cut back, 1 base at V and 4 bases at J, with 5 bases in the middle. CDR1 is KGHSH and CDR2 is LQKENI in the germline V gene. The CDR3 loop reads CASSPQRYEQYF. The DNA for the CDR3 is TGTGCCAGCTCACCACAGAGGTACGAGCAGTACTTC.

The chain couples TRBV5-1 to TRBJ2-1, with D maybe TRBD2 (6 bases). CDR1 SGHRS and CDR2 YFSETQ come from the germline V gene. The V end lost 4 bases, the J end lost 9 bases, and 17 bases lay between the germline ends. This CDR3 has 14 residues. The CDR3 sequence: CASSPTGTATEQFF. Written as DNA, the CDR3 is TGCGCCAGCAGCCCAACCGGGACTGCAACTGAGCAGTTCTTC.

The rearrangement joins TRBV7-3 to TRBJ2-3; the match to TRBD2 covers 13 bases. The junction had 7 bases not matched to a gene; V was cut back by 5 bases and J by 2 bases. CDR3 length equals 17 residues. CDR1 is SGHTA and CDR2 is FQGTGA in the germline V gene. The CDR3 DNA is TGTGCCAGCAGCCGAAAGGGACTAGCGGGAATCACAGATACGCAGTATTTT. This gives the protein CASSRKGLAGITDTQYF.

The genes are TRBV9 and TRBJ2-3; 8 bases agree with TRBD1. J lost 4 bases, V lost 4 bases, and 5 bases had no gene match. The CDR3 has 14 residues. Per germline, CDR1 SGDLS and CDR2 YYNGEE. The chain's CDR3 is CASSRWTGSDTQYF. In DNA form, the CDR3 reads TGTGCCAGCAGCCGCTGGACAGGGTCAGATACGCAGTATTTT.

The chain joins TRBV12-5 to TRBJ2-7; the match to TRBD1 covers 8 bases. The CDR3 has 13 residues. In germline, CDR1 is LGHNT, CDR2 FRNRAP. The trim removed 1 base at V and 5 bases at J, leaving 1 base unmatched. CDR3 region: CASGLGTGNEQYF. In DNA form, the CDR3 reads TGTGCTAGTGGTTTGGGGACAGGGAACGAGCAGTACTTC.

J is TRBJ1-5 and V is TRBV6-1; a possible D gene is TRBD1 (5 bases). Germline assignment: CDR1 MNHNS and CDR2 SASEGT. The CDR3 spans 14 residues. V was cut by 6 bases and J by 4 bases, with 13 bases left in between. This CDR3 reads CASSGDGFNQPQHF. The DNA of the CDR3 is TGTGCCAGCAGCGGGGACGGCTTTAATCAGCCCCAGCATTTT.

The chain has TRBV28 and TRBJ2-3; D may be TRBD1 (6 bases). The CDR3 runs to 14 residues. Germline loops: CDR1 MDHEN, CDR2 SYDVKM. V lost 3 bases and J 1 base, leaving 8 bases between the germline ends. The CDR3: CASSLNRGTDTQYF. CDR3 nucleotides: TGTGCCAGCAGTTTGAACAGGGGCACAGATACGCAGTATTTT.

This chain connects TRBV21-1 to TRBJ1-4. TRBV21-1 is noted as a pseudogene. CDR3 length equals 14 residues. For the CDR3, the DNA is TGTGCCAGCAGCCCCCCCGGTGATAATGAAAAACTGTTTTTT. Its translation is CASSPPGDNEKLFF.

The chain recombines TRBV2 with TRBJ1-1; D ambiguous. Looked up from germline, CDR1 is SNHLY and CDR2 is FYNNEI. The V gene lost 2 bases and the J gene lost 1 base, with 8 bases spanning the gap. The CDR3 consists of 14 residues. In nucleotides, the CDR3 is TGTGCCAGCAGTGAAACACAGACGAACACTGAAGCTTTCTTT. Its translation is CASSETQTNTEAFF.

The chain joins TRBV19 to TRBJ2-5; 10 bases fit TRBD1. Losses at the gene ends were 1 base for V and 4 bases for J; bases not matched to a gene: 6. Per the germline V gene, CDR1 is LNHDA and CDR2 is SQIVND (reference sequence). This CDR3 has 16 amino acids. The CDR3 region has the DNA TGTGCCAGTAGTATAGCTCGGACAGGGGGTGTAGAGACCCAGTACTTC. Translating gives CASSIARTGGVETQYF.